Listed here are 31 T cell receptor beta chains from one sample, sequenced in a study of T cell repertoires in cytomegalovirus infection. From the reads, TCRdb called clonotypes with MiXCR, one entry per CDR3 protein. The sample records about 920,000 distinct CDR3 sequences, approximately 31% being singletons. The antigens these receptors bind are not known. The sequencing here drew on cultured CD8+ T cells from PBMCs, taken from culture after CMV antigen stimulation. The receptors here all came from a human donor in good health (CMV status not recorded). Some clones in this sample may be carry-over from other donors' samples.

Only a few counts were recorded for this clonotype. The chain is built from TRBV6-2 or TRBV6-3 and TRBJ1-1, with D perhaps TRBD1 (6 bases). This CDR3 has 16 residues. Trimming stripped 2 bases from V and 3 bases from J, with 16 bases between. Germline-derived CDR1 and CDR2 are MNHEY and SVGEGT. CDR3: CASSYPPPGADTEAFF. The CDR3 bases are TGTGCCAGCAGTTACCCCCCCCCAGGGGCCGACACTGAAGCTTTCTTT.

The chain uses TRBV6-5 and TRBJ2-1, with 9 nucleotides matching TRBD1. Trimming removed 4 bases from V and 2 bases from J; junction bases left unmatched: 6. This CDR3 comprises 16 residues. Germline V gene data show CDR1 as MNHEY and CDR2 as SVGAGI. CDR3 bases: TGTGCCAGCAGTTCATGGACAGGGGAAACCTACAATGAGCAGTTCTTC. Amino acids: CASSSWTGETYNEQFF.

V usage is TRBV9 and J usage is TRBJ1-2; 9 bases line up with TRBD1. V was clipped by 0 bases and J by 0 bases; unmatched bases: 3. Germline values: CDR1 SGDLS, CDR2 YYNGEE. This CDR3 has 16 amino acids. CDR3 nucleotide sequence: TGTGCCAGCAGCGTAGCCGGGACAGGGACTAACTATGGCTACACCTTC. The encoded protein is CASSVAGTGTNYGYTF. Based on the CDR3 plus reference TRBV9 and TRBJ1-2, the full variable domain is DSGVTQTPKHLITATGQRVTLRCSPRSGDLSVYWYQQSLDQGLQFLIQYYNGEERAKGNILERFSAQQFPDLHSELNLSSLELGDSALYFCASSVAGTGTNYGYTFGSGTRLTVV.

The chain has TRBV7-3 and TRBJ2-3; maybe TRBD1 (7 bases). V was trimmed by 5 bases and J by 0 bases, leaving 12 bases between them. Germline values: CDR1 SGHTA, CDR2 FQGTGA. The CDR3 runs 15 residues. CDR3 loop: CASSVQGTSTDTQYF. The CDR3 DNA sequence: TGTGCCAGCAGCGTACAGGGGACTAGCACAGATACGCAGTATTTT.

This clonotype was seen at least ten times. The chain couples TRBV7-8 to TRBJ1-1; 7 positions match TRBD1. Per germline, CDR1 SGHVS and CDR2 FQNEAQ. With 5 bases clipped from V and 4 bases from J, the junction kept 7 bases outside the gene matches. This CDR3 spans 14 amino acids. CDR3 coding DNA: TGTGCCAGCAGCAAAAACAGGGGAGGCACTGAAGCTTTCTTT. Translating gives CASSKNRGGTEAFF.

This clonotype was seen more than once but under ten times. The V and J genes are TRBV7-2 and TRBJ1-1; the D is unclear. The CDR3 is 16 amino acids. CDR1 SGHTA and CDR2 FQGNSA come from the germline V gene. Trimming stripped 4 bases from V and 0 bases from J, with 15 bases between. The CDR3 sequence: CASSSRGGQMNTEAFF. CDR3 sequence (DNA): TGTGCCAGCAGCTCAAGAGGAGGGCAGATGAACACTGAAGCTTTCTTT.

This clonotype was recorded many times. The rearrangement links TRBV7-9 to TRBJ2-5; a possible D gene is TRBD2 (5 bases). The ends were cut back, 4 bases at V and 3 bases at J, with 15 bases in the middle. The germline V gene has CDR1 SEHNR and CDR2 FQNEAQ (reference sequence). This CDR3 spans 15 amino acids. CDR3 coding DNA: TGTGCCAGCAGCTCGTTTGGAGGAACCGAAGAGACCCAGTACTTC. This translates into CASSSFGGTEETQYF.

The rearrangement links TRBV27 to TRBJ2-7; 8 nucleotides match TRBD1. The CDR3 contains 14 residues. CDR1 and CDR2 from the germline V gene are MNHEY and SMNVEV (reference sequence). The junction had 6 bases not matched to a gene; V was cut back by 6 bases and J by 2 bases. CDR3 bases: TGTGCCAGCAGCAGGCAGGGGGCGCCCTACGAGCAGTACTTC. Translating it yields CASSRQGAPYEQYF.

The chain joins TRBV19 to TRBJ1-1; the D gene is possibly TRBD1 (5 bases). This CDR3 comprises 13 residues. Germline assignment: CDR1 LNHDA and CDR2 SQIVND (reference sequence). The ends were cut back, 3 bases at V and 6 bases at J, with 11 bases in the middle. As DNA, the CDR3 is TGTGCCAGTAGTATCCGGGCAGGGTCTGAAGCTTTCTTT. Encoded protein: CASSIRAGSEAFF.

To note about this clonotype: This could be a read error, since a much larger clone is one nucleotide away. This sequence joins TRBV25-1 and TRBJ1-5, with D tentatively TRBD1 (6 bases). The length of the CDR3 is 15 residues. V lost 3 bases to trimming and J lost 2 bases, with 11 bases between them. The germline V gene encodes CDR1 MGHDK and CDR2 SYGVNS. CDR3 amino acids: CASSEDRDCNQPQHF. As DNA, the CDR3 is TGTGCCAGCAGTGAGGACAGAGATTGCAATCAGCCCCAGCATTTT.

The chain uses TRBV11-1 and TRBJ2-2; 10 bases are a match to TRBD1. Germline-derived CDR1 and CDR2 are SGHAT and FQDESV (reference sequence). The CDR3 is 20 residues long. The V segment lost 5 bases and the J segment 0 bases; nucleotides outside the gene matches: 15. As DNA, the CDR3 is TGTGCCAGCAGCAGCCACCGGGACAGGGGTCTCCACGCGAACACCGGGGAGCTGTTTTTT. Translated, it gives CASSSHRDRGLHANTGELFF.

The V gene is TRBV27, the J gene TRBJ1-1; 7 bases map to TRBD1. Germline CDR1 and CDR2: MNHEY and SMNVEV (reference sequence). This CDR3 spans 14 amino acids. The V segment lost 5 bases and the J segment 4 bases; nucleotides outside the gene matches: 7. The CDR3 DNA follows: TGTGCCAGCAGTCTTCAGGGGGGGCCCACTGAAGCTTTCTTT. Protein sequence: CASSLQGGPTEAFF.

A word on this clonotype: This could be a read error, since a much larger clone is one nucleotide away. The chain links TRBV12-3 or TRBV12-4 to TRBJ2-5; D is undetermined. This CDR3 comprises 13 residues. The ends were cut back, 4 bases at V and 4 bases at J, with 10 bases in the middle. The CDR3 loop reads CASSWSVRETQYF. CDR3 bases: TGTGCCAGCAGTTGGTCAGTACGAGAGACCCAGTACTTC.

This clonotype has a count of ten or more. The chain links TRBV7-2 to TRBJ1-2; D is perhaps TRBD1 (5 bases). The CDR3 has 14 amino acids. Trimming removed 1 base from V and 4 bases from J, with 10 bases in between. CDR1 is SGHTA and CDR2 is FQGNSA in the germline V gene. CDR3 sequence reads: CASSLGGVVYGYTF. The CDR3 nucleotides are TGTGCCAGCAGCTTAGGAGGGGTGGTCTATGGCTACACCTTC.

This clonotype showed up just once. The V gene is TRBV15, the J gene TRBJ1-1; D is unresolved. Trimming took 6 bases from V and 1 from J, leaving 12 bases between them. The germline V gene encodes CDR1 LNHNV and CDR2 YYDKDF (reference sequence). The CDR3 is made up of 14 amino acids. CDR3 coding DNA: TGTGCCACCAGTTCCATTATAGGGAACACTGAAGCTTTCTTT. Amino acids: CATSSIIGNTEAFF.

There are a few counts of this clonotype. V usage is TRBV7-9 and J usage is TRBJ2-3; TRBD2 might be the D (6 bases). This CDR3 spans 13 amino acids. Germline-derived CDR1 and CDR2 are SEHNR and FQNEAQ (reference sequence). V was pared by 5 bases and J by 4 bases, with 10 bases between. The CDR3 loop is CASSPGDPDTQYF. As DNA, the CDR3 is TGTGCCAGCAGCCCGGGGGACCCAGATACGCAGTATTTT.

CDR3: CASGLVLTDVGQETQYF. The CDR3 DNA reads TGTGCTAGTGGTTTGGTACTAACAGATGTGGGTCAAGAGACCCAGTACTTC. V usage is TRBV12-5 and J usage is TRBJ2-5; D is ambiguous. Germline lookup yields CDR1 LGHNT and CDR2 FRNRAP. The CDR3 runs to 17 residues. Trimming left V 0 bases short and J 2 bases short, with 16 bases between.

This clonotype has just one count. A read error may account for a junction end that differs from germline. This rearrangement joins TRBV4-1 to TRBJ2-2, with D unresolved. The CDR3 is made up of 14 amino acids. CDR1 and CDR2 (germline): MGHRA, YSYEKL. The CDR3 reads CASSQGWSTGELFF. Here the CDR3 DNA reads TGTGCCAGCAGCCAAGGGTGGAGCACCGGGGAGCTGTTTTTT.

The chain carries TRBV4-3 and TRBJ1-1; D is unresolved. The V end lost 0 bases, the J end lost 0 bases, and 8 bases lay between the germline ends. The CDR3 length is 15 residues. Germline CDR1 is LGHNA and CDR2 is YSLEER. The chain's CDR3 is CASSQDRHMNTEAFF. The CDR3, as DNA: TGCGCCAGCAGCCAAGACAGGCACATGAACACTGAAGCTTTCTTT.

The genes are TRBV20-1 and TRBJ1-5, with D possibly matching TRBD1 (6 bases). This CDR3 is 14 amino acids long. Germline V gene data show CDR1 as DFQATT and CDR2 as SNEGSKA (reference sequence). V dropped 6 bases and J dropped 1 base, with 13 bases sitting between them. CDR3 sequence: CSALDSDSNQPQHF. CDR3 in DNA: TGCAGTGCCCTGGACAGTGACAGCAATCAGCCCCAGCATTTT.

The chain uses TRBV4-3 and TRBJ2-2; TRBD2 agrees at 8 bases. The junction had 6 bases not matched to a gene; V was cut back by 3 bases and J by 0 bases. Germline lookup yields CDR1 LGHNA and CDR2 YSLEER. This CDR3 has 17 residues. The CDR3, as DNA: TGCGCCAGCAGCCACCCCGGACTAGCCTCGAACACCGGGGAGCTGTTTTTT. This translates into CASSHPGLASNTGELFF.

The V and J genes are TRBV4-3 and TRBJ2-1; 9 bases align to TRBD2. Germline V gene sequence: CDR1 LGHNA, CDR2 YSLEER. The CDR3 length is 18 residues. V lost 0 bases, J lost 4 bases, and 10 bases stayed unmatched. The CDR3 bases are TGCGCCAGCAGCCAAGACAGGAATAGCGGGAGACCTTACAATGAGCAGTTCTTC. Translating gives CASSQDRNSGRPYNEQFF.

This clonotype has just a few counts. The V gene is TRBV11-2, the J gene TRBJ1-1, with D maybe TRBD1 (5 bases). Germline lookup yields CDR1 SGHAT and CDR2 FQNNGV. This CDR3 is 15 amino acids long. Trimming cost V 5 bases and J 0 bases, with 13 bases left between them. The DNA for the CDR3 is TGTGCCAGCAGCCCCTGGGGACTGATGAACACTGAAGCTTTCTTT. Amino acids: CASSPWGLMNTEAFF. Combining the CDR3 with reference TRBV11-2 and TRBJ1-1 gives the whole variable domain EAGVAQSPRYKIIEKRQSVAFWCNPISGHATLYWYQQILGQGPKLLIQFQNNGVVDDSQLPKDRFSAERLKGVDSTLKIQPAKLEDSAVYLCASSPWGLMNTEAFFGQGTRLTVV.

The chain is built from TRBV20-1 and TRBJ1-1, with D unresolved. Germline V gene lookup returns CDR1 DFQATT and CDR2 SNEGSKA (reference sequence). This CDR3 spans 13 amino acids. V lost 3 bases, J lost 4 bases, and 12 bases lay in between. CDR3 protein: CSARLGRVTEAFF. As DNA, the CDR3 is TGCAGTGCTAGGCTCGGACGGGTCACTGAAGCTTTCTTT.

V is TRBV5-4 and J is TRBJ2-4; 7 bases match TRBD1. CDR1 and CDR2 (germline): SGHNT, YYREEE (reference sequence). The CDR3 spans 12 residues. V shed 4 bases, J shed 15 bases, and the junction held 10 bases outside the gene matches. This chain's CDR3 is CASSEGQSLRYF. CDR3 in DNA: TGTGCCAGCAGCGAGGGACAGTCATTACGGTACTTC.

This clonotype was counted only a few times. CDR3 amino acids: CASSQDGEGSSTDTQYF. In nucleotides, the CDR3 is TGCGCCAGCAGCCAAGATGGGGAGGGCTCTAGCACAGATACGCAGTATTTT. The rearrangement joins TRBV4-3 to TRBJ2-3, with 7 bases matching TRBD2. Germline CDR1 LGHNA, CDR2 YSLEER. This CDR3 has 17 residues. J gave up 0 bases and V 0 bases, and 6 bases lay outside the gene matches.

The gene calls are TRBV27 and TRBJ1-1, with D possibly matching TRBD1 (6 bases). V was shortened by 2 bases and J by 1 base, with 17 bases between the two germline ends. The CDR3 is 17 amino acids. The germline CDR1 and CDR2 sequences are MNHEY and SMNVEV (reference sequence). In DNA, the CDR3 is TGTGCCAGCAGTTTAACCGGACAGCTTTACTGGAACACTGAAGCTTTCTTT. The encoded protein is CASSLTGQLYWNTEAFF.

This clonotype was observed a few times. The V call is TRBV6-1, the J call TRBJ2-7, with D maybe TRBD1 (6 bases). The CDR3 spans 13 residues. Germline assignment: CDR1 MNHNS and CDR2 SASEGT. The germline V and J ends were trimmed by 6 bases and 7 bases, with 16 bases remaining between them. The DNA of the CDR3 is TGTGCCAGCAGCCGCGTGGACAGTCGGGAGCAGTACGTC. Amino acid sequence: CASSRVDSREQYV.

Concerning this clonotype itself: Its ends do not fully match the called genes, so a read error is possible. V usage is TRBV18 and J usage is TRBJ2-1; D not certain. Germline V gives CDR1 KGHSH, CDR2 LQKENI. The CDR3 length is 18 residues. CDR3 sequence (DNA): TGTGTCAGCTCACCAATTACCCTCGGGTACCTTGCCTACAATGAGCAGTTCTTC. Its translation: CVSSPITLGYLAYNEQFF.

This clonotype occurred a few times. The chain combines TRBV27 with TRBJ1-1; D ambiguous. V was clipped by 3 bases and J by 1 base, with 6 bases between them. There are 13 residues in the CDR3. The germline V gene encodes CDR1 MNHEY and CDR2 SMNVEV (reference sequence). The CDR3 nucleotides read TGTGCCAGCAGTTTTTATCGGAACACTGAAGCTTTCTTT. Protein product: CASSFYRNTEAFF.

This clonotype was observed at least ten times. The chain is built from TRBV9 and TRBJ1-2; TRBD1 matches at 7 bases. There are 16 residues in the CDR3. The V gene's germline CDR1 is SGDLS and CDR2 YYNGEE. The J segment lost 0 bases and the V segment lost 4 bases, leaving 9 bases of the junction unmatched. Here the CDR3 reads CASSLTGYTANYGYTF. The DNA for the CDR3 is TGTGCCAGCAGCTTGACAGGGTACACAGCTAACTATGGCTACACCTTC.